Many counts were recorded for the clone carrying this T cell receptor (beta chain). This sample is part of a study of T cells in Graves' hyperthyroidism and ophthalmopathy. It was RNA transcripts that yielded the amplified TCR beta CDR3 regions. First-round RT-PCR targeting the TCR CDR3 was performed with the HTBI primer set. TCRdb analysed the multiplex PCR reads with MiXCR anew, one entry per CDR3 protein. The data show about 570,000 distinct CDR3 sequences, just over 45% seen once. The receptor was isolated from an adult woman with Graves' disease, either hyperthyroidism or ophthalmopathy (not recorded which). Specimen: peripheral blood or thyroid tissue (not recorded which).

The CDR3 DNA reads TGTGCCAGCAGCCCCCAACTTGGCTACACCTTC. Translation: CASSPQLGYTF. The chain joins TRBV12-3 or TRBV12-4 to TRBJ1-2; D uncertain. This CDR3 contains 11 residues. Trimming pared 6 bases from V and 7 bases from J, leaving 9 bases between.